Presented here are 25 T cell receptor beta chains from one specimen sequenced in a study of shared clonotypes between healthy human individuals (dated by TCRdb to 2018 to 2020). The library was prepared using the immunoSEQ multiplex PCR assay. Entries here come from immuneACCESS through TCRdb and include only in-frame sequences with V and J called. Some clones fail to appear in such tables; in the studies checked, an unresolved V gene covers under half of the shortfall, and the cause of the remainder is unknown. The sample contains 2.3 million or so clones, more than 80% of them found a single time. Roughly 0.36% of the sample is in the top ten clones. The material sequenced was naive CD4+ T cells from PBMCs. This specimen's cell subset or site label, interpreted: CD45RA+ positively selected. These receptors were obtained from a man aged 18 to 30 in good health. Some clones in this sample may be carry-over from other donors' samples.

The gene calls are TRBV27 and TRBJ2-3, with 9 nucleotides matching TRBD2. Germline V gives CDR1 MNHEY, CDR2 SMNVEV (reference sequence). Trimming removed 3 bases from V and 0 bases from J; junction bases left unmatched: 1. The CDR3 has 15 amino acids. Written as DNA, the CDR3 is TGTGCCAGCAGTTTCCTAGCGGGGAGCACAGATACGCAGTATTTT. This encodes CASSFLAGSTDTQYF.

The V call is TRBV2, the J call TRBJ2-4, with TRBD2 identical over 9 bases. Per germline, CDR1 SNHLY and CDR2 FYNNEI. V gave up 4 bases and J gave up 2 bases; unmatched junction bases: 3. The CDR3 is 15 amino acids. The chain's CDR3 is CASSVAGVTKNIQYF. In DNA form, the CDR3 reads TGTGCCAGCAGTGTAGCGGGAGTAACCAAAAACATTCAGTACTTC.

The chain carries TRBV18 and TRBJ2-7, with TRBD1 matching 8 bases. CDR3 length equals 15 residues. V shed 1 base, J shed 6 bases, and the junction held 8 bases outside the gene matches. CDR1 and CDR2 (germline): KGHSH, LQKENI. CDR3 DNA: TGTGCCAGCTCACCACAGACAGGGGCGATTAGCGAGCAGTACTTC. Protein sequence: CASSPQTGAISEQYF.

This clone was counted only a few times. The CDR3 nucleotides read TGTGCCAGCAGCCCTCAGAGGGATGAAGCTTTCTTT. The encoded protein is CASSPQRDEAFF. V usage is TRBV5-4 and J usage is TRBJ1-1, with D unresolved. Germline-derived CDR1 and CDR2 are SGHNT and YYREEE (reference sequence). V was clipped by 4 bases and J by 7 bases, with 11 bases between them. The CDR3 has 12 residues.

The chain employs TRBV10-3 and TRBJ2-3; 9 bases match TRBD1. The CDR3 extends over 18 amino acids. Germline trimming cut 2 bases from V and 0 bases from J; bases unmatched to any gene: 9. The germline gives CDR1 ENHRY, CDR2 SYGVKD. The CDR3 coding sequence is TGTGCCATCAGTGAGACCACCGGGACAGGGTCTAGCACAGATACGCAGTATTTT. Its translation is CAISETTGTGSSTDTQYF.

The V and J genes are TRBV11-1 and TRBJ2-7, with 7 bases lining up with TRBD2. The length of the CDR3 is 17 residues. Looked up from germline, CDR1 is SGHAT and CDR2 is FQDESV (reference sequence). V lost 2 bases to trimming and J lost 0 bases; unmatched junction nucleotides: 10. In DNA form, the CDR3 reads TGTGCCAGCAGCTTACTTACGGGAGGAAGCCTCTCCTACGAGCAGTACTTC. This translates into CASSLLTGGSLSYEQYF.

This chain uses TRBV14 with TRBJ2-1, with 11 bases identical to TRBD2. With V trimmed by 3 bases and J by 3 bases, 7 bases remained unmatched. Germline lookup yields CDR1 SGHDN and CDR2 FVKESK. This CDR3 has 17 amino acids. The CDR3 sequence is CASSQNRGLAVYNEQFF. The DNA for the CDR3 is TGTGCCAGCAGCCAGAATAGGGGACTAGCGGTCTACAATGAGCAGTTCTTC. Full variable domain (rest looked up from reference TRBV14 and TRBJ2-1): EAGVTQFPSHSVIEKGQTVTLRCDPISGHDNLYWYRRVMGKEIKFLLHFVKESKQDESGMPNNRFLAERTGGTYSTLKVQPAELEDSGVYFCASSQNRGLAVYNEQFFGPGTRLTVL.

The V and J genes are TRBV5-1 and TRBJ2-5; TRBD2 matches at 11 bases. The CDR3 loop spans 18 amino acids. Unmatched junction bases numbered 12, after V lost 3 bases and J lost 2 bases. CDR1 and CDR2 (germline): SGHRS, YFSETQ. As DNA, the CDR3 is TGCGCCAGCAGCTCCGCCTTTCCGGGACTAGCGGTACAAGAGACCCAGTACTTC. This translates into CASSSAFPGLAVQETQYF.

The chain links TRBV19 to TRBJ2-2; 9 nucleotides line up with TRBD1. The junction had 7 bases not matched to a gene; V was cut back by 4 bases and J by 1 base. Germline CDR1 reads LNHDA; CDR2 reads SQIVND (reference sequence). The CDR3 totals 17 residues. For the CDR3, the DNA is TGTGCCAGTAGTAGAAGAGCGGGACAGGGGAACACCGGGGAGCTGTTTTTT. Amino acid sequence: CASSRRAGQGNTGELFF.

The V and J genes are TRBV28 and TRBJ1-1; D is uncertain. Germline CDR1 reads MDHEN; CDR2 reads SYDVKM. The CDR3 loop spans 12 amino acids. V dropped 1 base and J dropped 13 bases, with 13 bases sitting between them. The CDR3 is CASSLSSFDGFF. The CDR3 bases are TGTGCCAGCAGTTTATCTTCATTTGACGGTTTCTTT.

V is TRBV5-6 and J is TRBJ1-1; D unclear. Deletions cut 4 bases from V and 1 base from J, with 17 bases between. CDR3 length equals 16 residues. Germline V CDR1 and CDR2: SGHDT, YYEEEE. The CDR3 here is CASSPGGLGRNTEAFF. In DNA, the CDR3 is TGTGCCAGCAGCCCCGGCGGGCTGGGTAGGAACACTGAAGCTTTCTTT.

The chain joins TRBV2 to TRBJ2-1; D not certain. Trimming stripped 6 bases from V and 12 bases from J, with 15 bases between. CDR1 is SNHLY and CDR2 is FYNNEI in the germline V gene. This CDR3 contains 12 residues. This CDR3 is CASRADVAAQFF. CDR3 DNA: TGTGCCAGCAGGGCTGACGTCGCGGCGCAGTTCTTC.

This clone was seen once. This CDR3 is also generated by other DNA sequences in the sample. The V gene is TRBV11-2, the J gene TRBJ2-3; maybe TRBD2 (6 bases). Germline lookup yields CDR1 SGHAT and CDR2 FQNNGV. CDR3 size: 16 residues. V gave up 4 bases and J gave up 0 bases, with 14 bases separating them. CDR3 sequence: CASSSGLGGSTDTQYF. The DNA for the CDR3 is TGTGCCAGCAGCTCAGGGTTGGGGGGTAGCACAGATACGCAGTATTTT.

This rearrangement joins TRBV28 to TRBJ2-7; D gene uncertain. Germline-derived CDR1 and CDR2 are MDHEN and SYDVKM. The V end was cut by 6 bases, the J end by 4 bases, with 16 bases between. The CDR3 runs 14 residues. In nucleotides, the CDR3 is TGTGCCAGCAGCGGCTTCGGCCTATCGTACGAGCAGTACTTC. It yields the protein CASSGFGLSYEQYF.

This chain connects TRBV6-5 to TRBJ2-1; 9 positions agree with TRBD2. There are 15 residues in the CDR3. Losses at the gene ends were 4 bases for V and 4 bases for J; bases not matched to a gene: 5. Per the germline V gene, CDR1 is MNHEY and CDR2 is SVGAGI. CDR3 coding DNA: TGTGCCAGCAGTTCTGGACTAGCGAGATACAATGAGCAGTTCTTC. It specifies CASSSGLARYNEQFF.

The J gene is TRBJ2-3, the V gene TRBV28; D is perhaps TRBD2 (6 bases). The CDR3 consists of 16 residues. Germline V gene sequence: CDR1 MDHEN, CDR2 SYDVKM. The CDR3 sequence is CASSNGVGGGTDTQYF. The CDR3 region has the DNA TGTGCTTCCTCAAATGGGGTGGGAGGAGGCACAGATACGCAGTATTTT.

This chain connects TRBV7-3 to TRBJ1-1; D not resolved. This CDR3 has 14 amino acids. Trimming cost V 0 bases and J 1 base, with 6 bases left between them. CDR1 SGHTA and CDR2 FQGTGA come from the germline V gene. CDR3 region: CASSLTWGNTEAFF. DNA of the CDR3: TGTGCCAGCAGCTTAACGTGGGGGAACACTGAAGCTTTCTTT.

V gene TRBV19 combines with J gene TRBJ2-5; 9 nucleotides line up with TRBD2. The CDR3 is made up of 17 amino acids. The germline V gene encodes CDR1 LNHDA and CDR2 SQIVND (reference sequence). With V trimmed by 9 bases and J by 2 bases, 16 bases remained unmatched. This CDR3 reads CASPRSSSGSIQETQYF. The CDR3 nucleotides are TGTGCCAGCCCCCGATCGAGTAGCGGGAGTATACAAGAGACCCAGTACTTC. Using reference TRBV19 and TRBJ2-5 for the parts outside the CDR3, the full variable domain is DGGITQSPKYLFRKEGQNVTLSCEQNLNHDAMYWYRQDPGQGLRLIYYSQIVNDFQKGDIAEGYSVSREKKESFPLTVTSAQKNPTAFYLCASPRSSSGSIQETQYFGPGTRLLVL.

This chain uses TRBV14 with TRBJ2-1, with TRBD2 matching 11 bases. The CDR3 consists of 16 residues. From germline, CDR1 is SGHDN and CDR2 FVKESK. The V gene end was trimmed by 4 bases and the J gene end by 2 bases; junction bases not matched to a gene: 4. The CDR3 DNA follows: TGTGCCAGCAGCCCCCGTAGCGGGAGGGCCTACAATGAGCAGTTCTTC. As protein: CASSPRSGRAYNEQFF.

The chain employs TRBV11-1 and TRBJ2-3; D is unresolved. The V end lost 5 bases, the J end lost 5 bases, and 11 bases lay between the germline ends. Germline CDR1 SGHAT, CDR2 FQDESV (reference sequence). The CDR3 has 13 residues. As DNA, the CDR3 is TGTGCCAGCAGCGGCAGCTTCAGAGATACGCAGTATTTT. Amino acid sequence: CASSGSFRDTQYF.

The CDR3 region has the DNA TGTGCCAGCAGCGTAGATGGGGTTTCGGGTGAAAAACTGTTTTTT. Its protein is CASSVDGVSGEKLFF. V usage is TRBV9 and J usage is TRBJ1-4; D is uncertain. V lost 0 bases and J lost 7, with 13 bases in between. The germline gives CDR1 SGDLS, CDR2 YYNGEE. This CDR3 is 15 amino acids long.

The gene calls are TRBV5-8 and TRBJ1-5; D might be TRBD1 (5 bases). Trimming removed 2 bases from V and 7 bases from J, with 19 bases in between. The CDR3 has 16 amino acids. CDR1 is SGHTS, CDR2 YDEGEE, per germline. CDR3 sequence (DNA): TGTGCCAGCAGCTTTAACCGGCGGGGGGGGGTACAGCCCCAGCATTTT. Translating gives CASSFNRRGGVQPQHF. Full variable domain (remainder filled in from reference TRBV5-8 and TRBJ1-5): EAGVTQSPTHLIKTRGQQATLRCSPISGHTSVYWYQQALGLGLQFLLWYDEGEERNRGNFPPRFSGRQFPNYSSELNVNALELEDSALYLCASSFNRRGGVQPQHFGDGTRLSIL.

This clone was observed a single time. The chain joins TRBV5-1 to TRBJ2-7, with TRBD1 matching 7 bases. The germline V gene has CDR1 SGHRS and CDR2 YFSETQ. With V trimmed by 4 bases and J by 4 bases, 8 bases remained unmatched. The CDR3 consists of 14 residues. DNA for the CDR3: TGCGCCAGCAGCCGTACCGGGACAGCTTACGAGCAGTACTTC. Translation: CASSRTGTAYEQYF.

Regarding this clone: This sample also contains other DNA sequences that code for the same CDR3. The chain couples TRBV5-6 to TRBJ2-2; a possible D gene is TRBD1 (5 bases). The CDR3 totals 15 residues. With 0 bases removed from V and 3 bases from J, the gap between germline ends came to 9 bases. The germline V gene encodes CDR1 SGHDT and CDR2 YYEEEE. The CDR3, as DNA: TGTGCCAGCAGCTTGGGGCAGGGCTACACCGGGGAGCTGTTTTTT. This translates into CASSLGQGYTGELFF.

The V and J genes are TRBV27 and TRBJ2-7; D not resolved. Germline loops: CDR1 MNHEY, CDR2 SMNVEV (reference sequence). This CDR3 comprises 17 residues. With 0 bases removed from V and 2 bases from J, the gap between germline ends came to 17 bases. In DNA, the CDR3 is TGTGCCAGCAGTTTATCACCCCCCCCTCGGTTCCCCTACGAGCAGTACTTC. This codes for CASSLSPPPRFPYEQYF.